A selection of T cell receptor beta chains follows, all from one sample in a study of CD8 T cells in ankylosing spondylitis. TCRdb processed the 5' RACE reads anew with MiXCR; each CDR3 protein has one entry. Of about 840,000 distinct CDR3 sequences listed, about 11% are singletons. Source material: blood, either unsorted or a sorted T cell fraction (not recorded which). These receptors came from a male donor with ankylosing spondylitis. Both conserved end residues are part of each CDR3. The D gene is left open where the match is weak. The size entry is marked missing in some rows and otherwise reads once, few, many or a size class.

TRBJ1-2,NA,TRBD1,TRBV4-2,TGTGCCAGCAGCCGAAACCCGGGCGTAGGGGGCGGAGAAGGCTACACCTTC,CASSRNPGVGGGEGYTF
TRBJ1-1,few,NA,TRBV12-3/TRBV12-4,TGTGCCAGCAGTCCTGGACTCGGTAACCTCGCACCTTTCTTT,CASSPGLGNLAPFF
TRBJ2-3,few,TRBD1,TRBV6-1,TGTGCCAGCAGTCTCTGGACAGGGGGAAGCACAGATACGCAGTATTTT,CASSLWTGGSTDTQYF
TRBJ2-2,NA,TRBD2,TRBV20-1,TGCAGTGCTACTGGGTTAGCGGGAGGGCCTGGCACCGGGGAGCTGTTTTTT,CSATGLAGGPGTGELFF
TRBJ1-1,many,TRBD1,TRBV5-1,TGCGCCAGCAGCGGCACAGGGGTTGACACTGAAGCTTTCTTT,CASSGTGVDTEAFF
TRBJ2-1,many,TRBD2,TRBV29-1,TGCAGCGTTGAAGGGCGCGGGAGAAACAATGAGCAGTTCTTC,CSVEGRGRNNEQFF
TRBJ1-2,few,NA,TRBV5-1,TGCGCCAGCAGCTTGAACTTCTATGGCTACACCTTC,CASSLNFYGYTF
TRBJ2-1,few,TRBD2,TRBV6-1,TGTGCCAGCAGTGGGACTAGCGGGAGGTTGTATGAGCAGTTCTTC,CASSGTSGRLYEQFF
TRBJ2-7,few,NA,TRBV5-1,TGCGCCAGCAGCCCGGACTCCGGGACGGCCTACGAGCAGTACTTC,CASSPDSGTAYEQYF
TRBJ2-1,few,NA,TRBV12-5,TGTGCTAGTGCCCTTGGGGGATCCAATGAGCAGTTCTTC,CASALGGSNEQFF
TRBJ1-1,NA,NA,TRBV20-1,TGCAGTGCTAGAGTAACAGTTGGAACTGAAGCTTTCTTT,CSARVTVGTEAFF
TRBJ2-3,few,NA,TRBV6-2/TRBV6-3,TGTGCCAGCACCGTAAGGGACTCCGGGAGCGCAGATACGCAGTATTTT,CASTVRDSGSADTQYF
TRBJ2-6,NA,NA,TRBV12-3/TRBV12-4,TGTGCCAGCAGACTTACCTCTGGGGCCAACGTCCTGACTTTC,CASRLTSGANVLTF
TRBJ2-3,many,TRBD2,TRBV20-1,TGCAGTGCTAGGGGGACTAGCGGGAGAAGCGCAGATACGCAGTATTTT,CSARGTSGRSADTQYF
TRBJ2-2,NA,NA,TRBV5-1,TGCGCCAGCAGCTTCCCGATGGGCACCGGGGAGCTGTTTTTT,CASSFPMGTGELFF
TRBJ2-3,few,TRBD2,TRBV27,TGTGCCAGCAGTTCCCCTACCCGTTTACCACAGCGGGAGTGGATAGATACGCAGTATTTT,CASSSPTRLPQREWIDTQYF
TRBJ2-6,NA,TRBD1,TRBV20-1,TGCAGTGCTCCTAGACAGGGTTATCCCCTCTCTGGGGCCAACGTCCTGACTTTC,CSAPRQGYPLSGANVLTF
TRBJ2-7,many,TRBD1,TRBV5-1,TGCGCCAGCACCCGGACAGGGGTGGGAGAGCAGTACTTC,CASTRTGVGEQYF
TRBJ2-5,NA,NA,TRBV20-1,TGCAGTGCTAGGGTGGGACCCCAAGAGACCCAGTACTTC,CSARVGPQETQYF
TRBJ1-2,NA,NA,TRBV11-2,TGTGCCAGCAGACGAATCCGGACGGGCTATGGCTACACCTTC,CASRRIRTGYGYTF
TRBJ1-2,few,NA,TRBV12-3/TRBV12-4,TGTGCCAGCAGTTTTAACTTGCCAAGCTATGGCTACACCTTC,CASSFNLPSYGYTF
TRBJ2-3,NA,NA,TRBV2,TGTGCCAGCAGTGTTAGACAGCCAGATACGCAGTATTTT,CASSVRQPDTQYF
TRBJ1-6,few,NA,TRBV5-1,TGCGCCAGCAGGAAGGGGGGCCAATATAATTCACCCCTCCACTTT,CASRKGGQYNSPLHF
TRBJ2-2,few,NA,TRBV3-1,TGTGCCAGTTACAGAACCAACACCGGGGAGCTGTTTTTT,CASYRTNTGELFF
TRBJ2-5,many,NA,TRBV4-2,TGTGCCAGCAGCCAAGTCGACGGAGCCGGGACCCAGTACTTC,CASSQVDGAGTQYF
TRBJ1-5,many,NA,TRBV6-5,TGTGCCAGCAGTTACGCCCCAGTTAGCAATCAGCCCCAGCATTTT,CASSYAPVSNQPQHF
TRBJ1-1,NA,NA,TRBV7-3,TGTGCCAGCAGCCCCCAGCCTGACACTGAAGCTTTCTTT,CASSPQPDTEAFF
TRBJ2-1,many,NA,TRBV10-3,TGTGCCACCTCTGAGGAGCGCGTCTACAATGAGCAGTTCTTC,CATSEERVYNEQFF
TRBJ1-3,NA,NA,TRBV7-2,TGTGCCAGCAGCTTAAGGACAAGCTCTGGAAACACCATATATTTT,CASSLRTSSGNTIYF
TRBJ2-7,many,TRBD2,TRBV29-1,TGCAGCGTTGAAGATGGGTCCCGGGGGGCCTACGAGCAGTACTTC,CSVEDGSRGAYEQYF
TRBJ2-1,NA,NA,TRBV29-1,TGCAGCGTGAGTAGGACAACCGACAATGAGCAGTTCTTC,CSVSRTTDNEQFF
TRBJ2-1,NA,NA,TRBV18,TGTGCCAGCTCACCACACATTGGAAATGAGCAGTTCTTC,CASSPHIGNEQFF
TRBJ1-5,NA,TRBD1,TRBV20-1,TGCAGTGCTTTTACCGGGACAGCTAATCAGCCCCAGCATTTT,CSAFTGTANQPQHF
TRBJ1-5,many,NA,TRBV6-1,TGTGCCAGCAGTGACGGGAATCAGCCCCAGCATTTT,CASSDGNQPQHF
TRBJ1-4,NA,TRBD1,TRBV12-3/TRBV12-4,TGTGCCAGCAGTCGGATGACAGGGCTTAATGAAAAACTGTTTTTT,CASSRMTGLNEKLFF
TRBJ1-2,few,NA,TRBV4-2,TGTGCCAGCAGCCAAGATATGTACAGGGCGAAGGACTACACCTTC,CASSQDMYRAKDYTF
TRBJ1-2,NA,TRBD1,TRBV29-1,TGCAGCGGCCTCCCCACAGGGGAATACGGCTACACCTTC,CSGLPTGEYGYTF
TRBJ1-1,NA,NA,TRBV18,TGTGCCAGCTCACCCCCGCGGGGGAACACTGAAGCTTCCTTT,CASSPPRGNTEASF
TRBJ2-5,few,NA,TRBV28,TGTGCCAGCACCGACTACCTAAAGAGAAACCAGTACTTC,CASTDYLKRNQYF
TRBJ2-5,NA,NA,TRBV21-1,TGTGCCAGCAGCATTGGGACTAGCGGGACACAAGAGACCCAGTACTTC,CASSIGTSGTQETQYF
TRBJ1-2,few,TRBD1,TRBV4-3,TGCGCCAGCAGCCAAGGTTCTAGGCAGGGGGCGTCTGGCTACACCTTC,CASSQGSRQGASGYTF
TRBJ1-1,few,NA,TRBV15,TGTGCCACCAGCAAGCTTCCGATTACGCTGGGCGCTGAAGCTTTCTTT,CATSKLPITLGAEAFF
TRBJ1-2,many,NA,TRBV29-1,TGCAGCGTGGGCGGTTTTACTGAGAACTACTACACCTTC,CSVGGFTENYYTF
TRBJ2-3,few,TRBD1,TRBV10-3,TGTGCCATCAGACGGGACAGCCTCTCTAGCACAGATACGCAGTATTTT,CAIRRDSLSSTDTQYF
TRBJ1-6,few,TRBD1,TRBV5-6,TGTGCCAGCAGCTGGGACAGGGGATCCTATAATTCACCCCTCCACTTT,CASSWDRGSYNSPLHF
TRBJ1-2,few,NA,TRBV10-3,TGTGCCATCAGTGACCAGGGGACCTATGGCTACACCTTC,CAISDQGTYGYTF
TRBJ2-1,NA,NA,TRBV4-3,TGCGCCAGCAGCCCCCTCGTCTCAGCCTGGACTAACCTAGGGAATGAGCAGTTCTTC,CASSPLVSAWTNLGNEQFF